This T cell receptor beta chain was retrieved from a study of T cell responses to AZD1222 COVID-19 vaccine. Sequenced by immunoSEQ multiplex PCR; TCRdb stores in-frame clones only, minus some. The repertoire holds roughly 110,000 clones, with 92% as singletons. The sample holds a few counts of this clone. This CDR3 region has 11 residues. Germline V gene lookup returns CDR1 MNHEY and CDR2 SVGAGI. Trimming removed 5 bases from V and 4 bases from J, with 3 bases in between. Here the sequenced sample was peripheral blood, taken 28 days after the second AZD1222 dose. This rearrangement joins TRBV6-5 to TRBJ1-3; D remains unclear. This clonotype was obtained from an adult who received the AZD1222 COVID-19 vaccine. CDR3 coding DNA: TGTGCCAGCAGTACCGGAAACACCATATATTTT. Its protein product is CASSTGNTIYF.